One and the same sample provided the 32 T cell receptor beta chains below, sequenced in a study of glioma-infiltrating T cells after dendritic cell vaccination. Only in-frame clones appear in the TCRdb table, and some are missing; sequencing was by immunoSEQ multiplex PCR. The sample lists approximately 90,000 clones; under 90% were seen once. The sample consisted of blood, taken before dendritic cell vaccination. Receptors were obtained from a human donor with glioblastoma.

The chain is built from TRBV6-6 and TRBJ1-1; D may be TRBD1 (6 bases). Deletions cut 3 bases from V and 2 bases from J, with 7 bases between. The length of the CDR3 is 13 residues. The germline CDR1 and CDR2 sequences are MNHNY and SVGAGI (reference sequence). CDR3 protein: CASSYGTNTEAFF. In DNA form, the CDR3 reads TGTGCCAGCAGTTATGGGACAAACACTGAAGCTTTCTTT.

The rearrangement links TRBV28 to TRBJ2-7; the match to TRBD2 covers 8 bases. Germline CDR1 reads MDHEN; CDR2 reads SYDVKM. The CDR3 contains 13 residues. V was pared by 8 bases and J by 1 base, with 4 bases of the junction left unmatched. The chain's CDR3 is CASLRGGSYEQYF. The CDR3 DNA reads as TGTGCCAGCCTACGGGGGGGTTCCTACGAGCAGTACTTC. The full variable domain, rest sourced from reference TRBV28 and TRBJ2-7, is DVKVTQSSRYLVKRTGEKVFLECVQDMDHENMFWYRQDPGLGLRLIYFSYDVKMKEKGDIPEGYSVSREKKERFSLILESASTNQTSMYLCASLRGGSYEQYFGPGTRLTVT.

J is TRBJ1-1 and V is TRBV19; no clear D. CDR1 is LNHDA, CDR2 SQIVND, per germline (reference sequence). V was clipped by 3 bases and J by 10 bases, with 15 bases between them. The CDR3 has 13 amino acids. The CDR3 nucleotides are TGTGCCAGTAGTATTTTGGAGGGAATAGGAGCTTTCTTT. Translated: CASSILEGIGAFF.

This clone is a singleton in its sample. The gene calls are TRBV9 and TRBJ1-2; 10 nucleotides match TRBD1. CDR3 size: 15 residues. In germline, CDR1 is SGDLS, CDR2 YYNGEE. V shed 4 bases, J shed 3 bases, and the junction held 6 bases outside the gene matches. DNA for the CDR3: TGTGCCAGCAGCCTGACAGGGGGCTATGACTATGGCTACACCTTC. This encodes CASSLTGGYDYGYTF.

The chain has TRBV10-3 and TRBJ2-3, with 8 bases matching TRBD1. Germline V gene sequence: CDR1 ENHRY, CDR2 SYGVKD. V trimming: 10 bases; J trimming: 4 bases; junction bases outside the gene matches: 22. CDR3 length: 18 amino acids. This chain's CDR3 is CATMGKRTGQVRPDTQYF. The DNA of the CDR3 is TGTGCCACCATGGGAAAAAGGACAGGGCAGGTTCGGCCAGATACGCAGTATTTT.

A remark on this clone: The sample contains more than one DNA sequence encoding this CDR3. The CDR3 DNA is TGTGCCAGCAGTCCAGGGGGCACTGAAGCTTTCTTT. The encoded protein is CASSPGGTEAFF. This chain joins TRBV27 and TRBJ1-1; TRBD1 agrees at 7 bases. The length of the CDR3 is 12 residues. Per germline, CDR1 MNHEY and CDR2 SMNVEV (reference sequence). The trim removed 5 bases at V and 4 bases at J, leaving 1 base unmatched.

With regard to this clone: The germline gene is not matched at one end of the junction; a read error may be the cause. The rearrangement uses TRBV6-1 and TRBJ1-5; weak D call: TRBD1 (5 bases). Germline V gene sequence: CDR1 MNHNS, CDR2 SASEGT. This CDR3 spans 16 amino acids. The CDR3 region has the DNA TGTGTCAGCAGTGAAGGTGTCGAAGGGGTCAATCAGCCCCAGCATTTT. This codes for CVSSEGVEGVNQPQHF.

V gene TRBV5-6 combines with J gene TRBJ2-1; TRBD2 agrees at 7 bases. Per germline, CDR1 SGHDT and CDR2 YYEEEE. Germline trimming cut 4 bases from V and 0 bases from J; bases unmatched to any gene: 4. The CDR3 totals 15 residues. The CDR3 DNA reads as TGTGCCAGCAGCCTACTAGCGACCTCCTACAATGAGCAGTTCTTC. It codes for CASSLLATSYNEQFF.

This clone was recorded once. V is TRBV20-1 and J is TRBJ2-5; tentatively, D is TRBD1 (6 bases). This CDR3 is 10 amino acids long. Germline assignment: CDR1 DFQATT and CDR2 SNEGSKA (reference sequence). The CDR3 loop reads CRRDKETQYF. The DNA of the CDR3 is TGCAGAAGGGACAAAGAGACCCAGTACTTC.

CDR3 residues: CASSQPGLSYEQYF. As DNA, the CDR3 is TGTGCCAGCAGCCAACCGGGACTGTCCTACGAGCAGTACTTC. This chain joins TRBV7-6 and TRBJ2-7, with D tentatively TRBD2 (6 bases). The CDR3 loop spans 14 amino acids. Germline values: CDR1 SGHVS, CDR2 FNYEAQ. V was cut by 5 bases and J by 1 base, with 12 bases left in between.

This clone appeared a few times. The rearrangement links TRBV5-1 to TRBJ2-7; 7 nucleotides match TRBD1. The CDR3 sequence is 13 residues long. V shed 2 bases, J shed 3 bases, and the junction held 2 bases outside the gene matches. Germline lookup yields CDR1 SGHRS and CDR2 YFSETQ. The CDR3: CASSFTGDYEQYF. CDR3 sequence (DNA): TGCGCCAGCAGCTTTACAGGGGACTACGAGCAGTACTTC. The full variable domain, rest sourced from reference TRBV5-1 and TRBJ2-7, is KAGVTQTPRYLIKTRGQQVTLSCSPISGHRSVSWYQQTPGQGLQFLFEYFSETQRNKGNFPGRFSGRQFSNSRSEMNVSTLELGDSALYLCASSFTGDYEQYFGPGTRLTVT.

The V call is TRBV12-5, the J call TRBJ1-6; 10 bases match TRBD1. The germline V gene has CDR1 LGHNT and CDR2 FRNRAP. This CDR3 has 16 residues. Trimming cost V 6 bases and J 10 bases; bases outside gene matches: 12. The CDR3 spells CASGPPGTGVYSPLHF. The CDR3 DNA follows: TGTGCTAGTGGCCCGCCGGGGACAGGGGTTTACTCACCCCTCCACTTT. Filled out from reference TRBV12-5 and TRBJ1-6, the complete variable domain reads DARVTQTPRHKVTEMGQEVTMRCQPILGHNTVFWYRQTMMQGLELLAYFRNRAPLDDSGMPKDRFSAEMPDATLATLKIQPSEPRDSAVYFCASGPPGTGVYSPLHFGNGTRLTVT.

The V call is TRBV11-2, the J call TRBJ1-1; the D gene is possibly TRBD1 (5 bases). The CDR3 is made up of 13 amino acids. CDR1 and CDR2 (germline): SGHAT, FQNNGV. The ends were cut back, 0 bases at V and 7 bases at J, with 9 bases in the middle. CDR3 amino acids: CASSLDRGVEAFF. CDR3 bases: TGTGCCAGCAGCTTAGATCGGGGGGTTGAAGCTTTCTTT. The entire variable domain, with the rest obtained from reference TRBV11-2 and TRBJ1-1, is as follows: EAGVAQSPRYKIIEKRQSVAFWCNPISGHATLYWYQQILGQGPKLLIQFQNNGVVDDSQLPKDRFSAERLKGVDSTLKIQPAKLEDSAVYLCASSLDRGVEAFFGQGTRLTVV.

The chain is built from TRBV27 and TRBJ1-2; no clear D gene. Germline CDR1 MNHEY, CDR2 SMNVEV (reference sequence). The germline V and J ends were trimmed by 2 bases and 0 bases, with 7 bases remaining between them. The CDR3 consists of 14 residues. CDR3 DNA sequence: TGTGCCAGCAGTTTAAGCAAAGCTAACTATGGCTACACCTTC. Translated: CASSLSKANYGYTF.

The chain recombines TRBV9 with TRBJ1-1; TRBD1 is a possible D gene (6 bases). CDR3 size: 15 residues. The V gene's germline CDR1 is SGDLS and CDR2 YYNGEE. V was cut by 3 bases and J by 4 bases, with 16 bases left in between. The CDR3 coding sequence is TGTGCCAGCAGCGCCGCAGGGGATGGGAGCACTGAAGCTTTCTTT. Its protein is CASSAAGDGSTEAFF.

The chain carries TRBV5-6 and TRBJ1-2, with 7 bases identical to TRBD1. The CDR3 consists of 15 residues. Per the germline V gene, CDR1 is SGHDT and CDR2 is YYEEEE. Trimming cost V 0 bases and J 4 bases; bases outside gene matches: 6. The CDR3 protein is CASSLAARGSYGYTF. The DNA of the CDR3 is TGTGCCAGCAGCTTGGCGGCCAGGGGGTCCTATGGCTACACCTTC.

This clone was found a few times. The J gene is TRBJ1-3, the V gene TRBV2, with 8 bases lining up with TRBD1. The CDR3 consists of 15 residues. J lost 0 bases, V lost 6 bases, and 4 bases had no gene match. Germline V gene data show CDR1 as SNHLY and CDR2 as FYNNEI. The CDR3 region has the DNA TGTGCCAGCAGCTATACAGGGGGCTCTGGAAACACCATATATTTT. Its translation: CASSYTGGSGNTIYF.

V gene TRBV6-5 combines with J gene TRBJ2-7, with D hard to call. V dropped 5 bases and J dropped 7 bases, with 15 bases sitting between them. Germline V gene data show CDR1 as MNHEY and CDR2 as SVGAGI. The CDR3 spans 13 residues. Written as DNA, the CDR3 is TGTGCCAGCAGTCCCGTGGGCCCTCGGGAGCAGTACTTC. It translates to CASSPVGPREQYF.

The chain uses TRBV11-2 and TRBJ1-5; D unclear. V gave up 2 bases and J gave up 7 bases, with 9 bases separating them. The CDR3 runs to 13 residues. Germline V gene lookup returns CDR1 SGHAT and CDR2 FQNNGV. The CDR3, as DNA: TGTGCCAGCAGCTTAACGTCGGAGCAGCCCCAGCATTTT. It specifies CASSLTSEQPQHF.

The chain combines TRBV19 with TRBJ2-1, with 7 bases lining up with TRBD2. The V and J ends lost 5 bases and 3 bases, in that order; junction bases with no gene match: 4. CDR1 is LNHDA and CDR2 is SQIVND in the germline V gene (reference sequence). The CDR3 extends over 14 amino acids. CDR3 amino acids: CASSASGFYNEQFF. The CDR3 coding sequence is TGTGCCAGTAGTGCTAGCGGTTTCTACAATGAGCAGTTCTTC.

The chain combines TRBV5-1 with TRBJ2-1, with D unresolved. Germline V gene data show CDR1 as SGHRS and CDR2 as YFSETQ. The CDR3 loop spans 15 amino acids. Trimming stripped 0 bases from V and 4 bases from J, with 11 bases between. The CDR3 bases are TGCGCCAGCAGCTTGGCCGAATACGGTTACAATGAGCAGTTCTTC. Encoded protein: CASSLAEYGYNEQFF.

This sequence joins TRBV7-8 and TRBJ2-1, with a weak D call TRBD2 (6 bases). The V gene's germline CDR1 is SGHVS and CDR2 FQNEAQ. Trimming cost V 5 bases and J 1 base, with 9 bases left between them. This CDR3 has 14 residues. The CDR3 coding sequence is TGTGCCAGCAGCCACGGGACTTCCTACAATGAGCAGTTCTTC. Translation: CASSHGTSYNEQFF.

The chain is built from TRBV6-1 and TRBJ1-2; unclear D gene. CDR1 and CDR2 (germline): MNHNS, SASEGT. Trimming left V 5 bases short and J 7 bases short, with 14 bases between. The CDR3 is made up of 13 amino acids. CDR3 in DNA: TGTGCCAGCAGTCCCCTGAGAGAGGGTGGCTACACCTTC. Protein product: CASSPLREGGYTF.

The chain links TRBV5-4 to TRBJ2-7; 7 positions agree with TRBD2. This CDR3 spans 14 amino acids. The V segment lost 4 bases and the J segment 2 bases; nucleotides outside the gene matches: 6. CDR1 and CDR2 (germline): SGHNT, YYREEE (reference sequence). CDR3 sequence: CASSTNSGPYEQYF. As DNA, the CDR3 is TGTGCCAGCAGCACCAATAGCGGGCCCTACGAGCAGTACTTC.

In nucleotides, the CDR3 is TGCGCCAGCAGCTTGGCTCCCCTAGCGGGAGACAATGAGCAGTTCTTC. Protein sequence: CASSLAPLAGDNEQFF. The rearrangement joins TRBV5-1 to TRBJ2-1; 10 bases are a match to TRBD2. Germline CDR1 SGHRS, CDR2 YFSETQ. V lost 0 bases and J lost 5; bases outside the gene matches: 5. The CDR3 extends over 16 amino acids.

The genes are TRBV5-1 and TRBJ2-3; no firm D call. Trimming took 3 bases from V and 1 from J, leaving 6 bases between them. In germline, CDR1 is SGHRS, CDR2 YFSETQ. The CDR3 has 13 residues. The CDR3 spells CASSSQGTDTQYF. In DNA, the CDR3 is TGCGCCAGCAGCTCCCAGGGCACAGATACGCAGTATTTT. Full variable domain (outside the CDR3, taken from reference TRBV5-1 and TRBJ2-3): KAGVTQTPRYLIKTRGQQVTLSCSPISGHRSVSWYQQTPGQGLQFLFEYFSETQRNKGNFPGRFSGRQFSNSRSEMNVSTLELGDSALYLCASSSQGTDTQYFGPGTRLTVL.

The chain carries TRBV7-2 and TRBJ2-1; D is unresolved. The CDR3 runs to 14 residues. The V end lost 1 base, the J end lost 0 bases, and 4 bases lay between the germline ends. CDR1 is SGHTA, CDR2 FQGNSA, per germline. CDR3 loop: CASSLGSSYNEQFF. The CDR3 bases are TGTGCCAGCAGCTTAGGGAGCTCCTACAATGAGCAGTTCTTC.

J is TRBJ2-1 and V is TRBV27; a possible D gene is TRBD1 (6 bases). V lost 5 bases and J lost 0, with 11 bases in between. Germline V gives CDR1 MNHEY, CDR2 SMNVEV (reference sequence). The CDR3 sequence is 15 residues long. The CDR3 DNA follows: TGTGCCAGCAGTGACAGGATCAGCTCCTACAATGAGCAGTTCTTC. Residues: CASSDRISSYNEQFF.

In this sample, this clone turned up once. This rearrangement joins TRBV4-2 to TRBJ2-2, with a possible D match to TRBD2 (6 bases). The length of the CDR3 is 16 residues. The V gene's germline CDR1 is LGHNA and CDR2 YNFKEQ. V was clipped by 2 bases and J by 8 bases, with 18 bases between them. The CDR3 DNA reads as TGTGCCAGCAGCCAACCGACTGGCGGGATCCCTGGGGAGCTGTTTTTT. Translation gives CASSQPTGGIPGELFF.

V gene TRBV7-9 combines with J gene TRBJ1-6; 7 nucleotides match TRBD1. Germline V gene sequence: CDR1 SEHNR, CDR2 FQNEAQ (reference sequence). This CDR3 has 18 amino acids. After removal of 2 bases from V and 3 bases from J, the junction contained 10 bases not matched to a gene. The CDR3, as DNA: TGTGCCAGCAGCTTATGGCCGCAGACAGGGCTCTATAATTCACCCCTCCACTTT. It encodes CASSLWPQTGLYNSPLHF.

V and J are TRBV4-1 and TRBJ2-5; 7 nucleotides align to TRBD2. Per germline, CDR1 MGHRA and CDR2 YSYEKL. Trimming at V came to 1 base and at J to 5 bases, leaving 4 bases not matched to a gene. This CDR3 has 14 amino acids. The CDR3 DNA reads as TGCGCCAGCAGCCAAGGCGCACTAGCGGAGACCCAGTACTTC. Protein: CASSQGALAETQYF.

The V gene is TRBV11-2, the J gene TRBJ2-7; 9 bases map to TRBD2. CDR3 length: 14 amino acids. The V segment lost 5 bases and the J segment 2 bases; nucleotides outside the gene matches: 4. Germline V lookup: CDR1 SGHAT, CDR2 FQNNGV. The CDR3 loop is CASSVSGGTYEQYF. The DNA for the CDR3 is TGTGCCAGCAGCGTTAGCGGGGGTACCTACGAGCAGTACTTC.